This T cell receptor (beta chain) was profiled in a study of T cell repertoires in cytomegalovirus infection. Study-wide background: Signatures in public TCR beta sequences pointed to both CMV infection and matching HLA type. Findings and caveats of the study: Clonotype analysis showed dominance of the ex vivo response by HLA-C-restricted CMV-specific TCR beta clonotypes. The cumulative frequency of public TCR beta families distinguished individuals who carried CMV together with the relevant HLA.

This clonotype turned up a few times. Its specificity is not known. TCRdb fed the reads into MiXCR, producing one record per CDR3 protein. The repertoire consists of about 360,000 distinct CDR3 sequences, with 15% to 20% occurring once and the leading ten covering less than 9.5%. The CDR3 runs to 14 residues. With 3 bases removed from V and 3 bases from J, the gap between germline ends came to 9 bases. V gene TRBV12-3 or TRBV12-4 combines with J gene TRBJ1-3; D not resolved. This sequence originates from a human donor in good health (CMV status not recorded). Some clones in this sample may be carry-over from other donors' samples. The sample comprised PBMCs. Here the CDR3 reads CASSLGTLGNTIYF. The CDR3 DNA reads TGTGCCAGCAGTTTGGGTACTCTTGGAAACACCATATATTTT.